Reported below is one T cell receptor beta chain. Sequencing was performed with immunoSEQ multiplex PCR; in TCRdb, only in-frame clones are kept and a portion is missing. Altogether around 460,000 clones are present, around nine tenths being singletons, with the ten largest covering roughly 0.76%. The data derive from a study of blood T cell repertoires in COVID-19. Study summary: Whether acute or convalescent, the COVID-19 samples came from the United States, Italy and Spain. T cells, B-cell-depleted T cells, or PBMCs provided the cDNA or gDNA that served as material.

This CDR3 is 16 amino acids long. With 6 bases clipped from V and 7 bases from J, the junction kept 12 bases outside the gene matches. Germline V CDR1 and CDR2: KGHDR, SFDVKD. Those enrolled in Seattle joined during active infection and were followed longitudinally afterward. The specimen was peripheral blood. The receptor's source is a man younger than 35 with COVID-19, enrolled during active disease. The rearrangement joins TRBV24-1 to TRBJ2-3, with 10 bases aligning to TRBD2. CDR3 nucleotide sequence: TGTGCCACCAGTAGGGGGACTAGCGTACCTAGTAATACGCAGTATTTT. It is translated as CATSRGTSVPSNTQYF.